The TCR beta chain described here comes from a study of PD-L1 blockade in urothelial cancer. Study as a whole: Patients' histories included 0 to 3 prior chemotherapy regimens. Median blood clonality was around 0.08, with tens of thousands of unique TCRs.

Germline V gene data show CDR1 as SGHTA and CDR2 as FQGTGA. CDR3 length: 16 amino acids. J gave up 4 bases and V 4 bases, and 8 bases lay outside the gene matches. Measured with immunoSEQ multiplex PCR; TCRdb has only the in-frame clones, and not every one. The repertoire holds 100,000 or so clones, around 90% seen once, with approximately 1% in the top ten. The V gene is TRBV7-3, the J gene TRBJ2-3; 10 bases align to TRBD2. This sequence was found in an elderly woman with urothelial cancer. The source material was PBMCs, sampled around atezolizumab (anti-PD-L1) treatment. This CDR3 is CASSSPSGSRADTQYF. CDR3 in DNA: TGTGCCAGCAGCTCTCCTAGCGGGAGTCGGGCAGATACGCAGTATTTT.